The source of this T cell receptor (beta chain) is a study of blood T cell repertoires in COVID-19. Study processing details: Amplified reference gene primers provided the basis for estimating nucleated cell counts. Clones were sequenced by immunoSEQ multiplex PCR, and TCRdb holds only the in-frame ones, with some missing. For V, J and clone size, that table is used; D and trimming come from the DNA. This sample yields some 140,000 clones, of which roughly 83% are seen a single time; 4.5% to 7% belongs to the top ten. CDR3 length equals 14 residues. The J segment lost 6 bases and the V segment lost 1 base, leaving 2 bases of the junction unmatched. Germline lookup yields CDR1 GTSNPN and CDR2 SVGIG (reference sequence).

The TCR originated in a man in his forties or fifties with acute COVID-19. The genes are TRBV30 and TRBJ2-1, with 11 bases aligning to TRBD2. The sequencing input was PBMCs or T cells enriched from blood (not recorded which). The CDR3 DNA follows: TGTGCCTGGAGTGATAGCGGGAGGGGCAATGAGCAGTTCTTC. Its protein is CAWSDSGRGNEQFF.